This T cell receptor (beta chain) was documented in a study of T cells in Graves' hyperthyroidism and ophthalmopathy. Study background: Peripheral blood collection took place at initial diagnosis, before any treatment.

What was amplified from RNA transcripts were TCR beta CDR3 regions. TCR CDR3 regions were first amplified by RT-PCR with HTBI primers. TCRdb used MiXCR to reprocess the multiplex PCR reads, holding one entry per CDR3 protein. The table lists fewer than 700,000 distinct CDR3 sequences, roughly 16% of them singletons. Remarks on this clonotype: A much larger clone is a single base away; this may be a read error.

Graves' hyperthyroidism was deemed stable absent ophthalmopathy progression within 18 months. PBMCs stemmed from less than 13 ml fresh peripheral blood. The CDR3 runs to 13 residues. Per the germline V gene, CDR1 is KGHSH and CDR2 is LQKENI. The receptor's source is a woman aged 30 to 39 with Graves' hyperthyroidism. The sequencing input was blood. The chain couples TRBV18 to TRBJ2-7; D tentatively fits TRBD1 or TRBD2 (5 bases each). For the CDR3, the DNA is TGTGCCAGCTCACCTTTGAGCAGGGACGAGCACTACTTC. This encodes CASSPLSRDEHYF.